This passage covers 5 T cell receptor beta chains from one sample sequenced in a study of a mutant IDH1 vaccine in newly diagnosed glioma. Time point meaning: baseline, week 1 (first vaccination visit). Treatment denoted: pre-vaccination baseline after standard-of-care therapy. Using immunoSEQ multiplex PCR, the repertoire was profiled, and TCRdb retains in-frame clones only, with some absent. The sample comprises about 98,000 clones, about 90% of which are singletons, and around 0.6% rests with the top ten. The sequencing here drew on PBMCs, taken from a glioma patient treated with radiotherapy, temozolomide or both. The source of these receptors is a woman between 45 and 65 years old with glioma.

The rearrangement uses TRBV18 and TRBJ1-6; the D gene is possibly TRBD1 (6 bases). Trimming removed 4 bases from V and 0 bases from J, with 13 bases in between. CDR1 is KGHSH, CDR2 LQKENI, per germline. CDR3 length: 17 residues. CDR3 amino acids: CASSRTGLSSYNSPLHF. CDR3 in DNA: TGTGCCAGCTCACGAACAGGGCTGAGCTCCTATAATTCACCCCTCCACTTT.

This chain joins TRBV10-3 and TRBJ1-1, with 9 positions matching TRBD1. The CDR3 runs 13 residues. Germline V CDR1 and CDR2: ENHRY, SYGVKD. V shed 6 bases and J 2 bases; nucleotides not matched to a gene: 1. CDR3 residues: CAIRQGANTEAFF. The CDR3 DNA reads TGTGCCATCAGACAGGGGGCAAACACTGAAGCTTTCTTT.

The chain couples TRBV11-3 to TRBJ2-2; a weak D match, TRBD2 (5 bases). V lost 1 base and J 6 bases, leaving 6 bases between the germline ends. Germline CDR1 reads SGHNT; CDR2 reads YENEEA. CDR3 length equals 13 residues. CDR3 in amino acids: CASSLGESGELFF. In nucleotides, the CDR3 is TGTGCCAGCAGCTTAGGGGAGTCCGGGGAGCTGTTTTTT.

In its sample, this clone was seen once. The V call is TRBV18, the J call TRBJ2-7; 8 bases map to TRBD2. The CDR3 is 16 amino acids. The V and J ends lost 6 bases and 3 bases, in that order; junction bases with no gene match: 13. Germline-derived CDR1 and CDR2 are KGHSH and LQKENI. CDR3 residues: CASSPRGGAGDYEQYF. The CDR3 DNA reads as TGTGCCAGCTCCCCTCGTGGCGGAGCGGGAGACTACGAGCAGTACTTC.

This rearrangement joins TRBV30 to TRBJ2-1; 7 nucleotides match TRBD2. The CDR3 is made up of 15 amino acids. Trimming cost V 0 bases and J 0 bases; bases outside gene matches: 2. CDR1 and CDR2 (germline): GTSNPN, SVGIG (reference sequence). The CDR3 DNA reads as TGTGCCTGGAGTGTGGGCGGGAGCTCCTACAATGAGCAGTTCTTC. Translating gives CAWSVGGSSYNEQFF.